The following is a TCR beta chain sequence with its context. Its specificity is unknown. Full-length variable regions came from constant-region reverse primers plus semi-nested Nested Universal Primer A PCR. From the 5' RACE reads, TCRdb called clonotypes with MiXCR, one entry per CDR3 protein. This table has approximately 60,000 distinct CDR3 sequences, more than 25% appearing once. Study-wide points: The larger cohort examined one V-J beta rearrangement, not whole repertoires. In terms of TCR gene usage, tumor memory CD4+ T cells clustered together with blood and lymph node memory CD4+ cells, as well as with lymph node naive CD4+ cells.

This clonotype was obtained from a female donor with breast cancer. Sequenced: tumor-infiltrating memory CD4+ T cells sorted from the breast tumor. Subset described: memory CD4+ T cells, CD4+CD45RO+CD25-.

The CDR3 DNA sequence: TGTGCCAGCAGGACCCCAGGGGTTAATTCACCCCTCCACTTT. It encodes CASRTPGVNSPLHF. The gene calls are TRBV12-3 or TRBV12-4 and TRBJ1-6; weak D call: TRBD1 (6 bases). Trimming shortened V by 6 bases and J by 6 bases, and 12 bases separated the two germline ends. The CDR3 consists of 14 residues.